This TCR beta chain was profiled in a study of high-grade serous ovarian cancer treatment subgroups. Study conclusions and caveats: Repertoire similarity ranged about 0.1 to 0.85 between tumors of one patient.

CDR1 and CDR2 (germline): SGHNT, YYREEE (reference sequence). The CDR3 runs 15 residues. V shed 4 bases, J shed 4 bases, and the junction held 9 bases outside the gene matches. A note on this clone: Antigen: not known.

Tumor samples were taken before definitive surgery or chemotherapy. The assay was immunoSEQ multiplex PCR, and TCRdb's table has in-frame clones only and misses some. The sample records about 5,800 clones, under 80% being singletons. This clonotype originated in a human donor with high-grade serous ovarian cancer. The specimen was tumor tissue. This chain uses TRBV5-4 with TRBJ2-5, with TRBD2 matching over 8 bases. Written as DNA, the CDR3 is TGTGCCAGCAGCCGGGAGGGGGGGAGTCGAGAGACCCAGTACTTC. This codes for CASSREGGSRETQYF.